This record covers a single TCR beta chain. Its antigen is currently unknown. The donors comprised healthy bone marrow donors. This specimen comes from a study of cytomegalovirus exposure and HLA in healthy donors. Regarding the study as a whole: About 87% or about 30% of the time was how often most TCR beta V segments were productive, according to an earlier analysis.

PCR employed 60 Vbeta and 13 Jbeta primers. TCRdb's copy holds only in-frame clones and misses some; the assay was immunoSEQ multiplex PCR. The repertoire holds about 160,000 clones, with over 75% as singletons. This clonotype originated in a woman aged 30 to 39 in good health and CMV-seronegative. Sequencing was performed on PBMCs.

The CDR3 nucleotides are TGTGCCAGCAGCTTTCGGGGAGTTGGAAACACCATATATTTT. Its protein is CASSFRGVGNTIYF. This chain connects TRBV7-6 to TRBJ1-3; D not certain. From germline, CDR1 is SGHVS and CDR2 FNYEAQ. The CDR3 consists of 14 residues. Trimming removed 3 bases from V and 3 bases from J, with 9 bases in between.